This T cell receptor (beta chain) originates from a study of spatial heterogeneity in lung cancer. Study-wide background: On average, each unique TCR and UMI combination appeared more than ten times in raw reads.

The time point was: sample taken at primary tumor resection. Samples came from roughly 75 TRACERx patients with untreated early-stage lung cancer. The authors sequenced whole RNA from tumor, nontumor lung or frozen PBMC without sorting. This CDR3 comprises 14 residues. Per the germline V gene, CDR1 is DFQATT and CDR2 is SNEGSKA (reference sequence). TCR cDNA molecules each had a unique molecular identifier. MiXCR, applied by TCRdb to the 5' RACE reads, yields one record per CDR3 protein. This sample has some 38,000 distinct CDR3 sequences, with under 4% found just once. The chain couples TRBV20-1 to TRBJ2-1; 8 bases align to TRBD2. The end of the DNA aligns better with TRBJ2-7, so the J call may be wrong. The material was normal lung tissue next to the tumor, obtained at surgery. The receptor comes from a male donor with early-stage non-small cell lung cancer. The DNA for the CDR3 is TGCAGTGCCCCTACGGCGGGAGGCCTTAATGAGCAGTACTTC. This gives the protein CSAPTAGGLNEQYF.